This T cell receptor beta chain was profiled in a study of T cells in localized non-small cell lung cancer. General study results and limits: Among the top 100 tumor clones, a median approximately 62 appeared in adjacent lung.

This CDR3 is built from 14 residues. Trimming cost V 1 base and J 5 bases; bases outside gene matches: 6. CDR1 is SQVTM, CDR2 ANQGSEA, per germline. Points on this clone: Its target is not known.

Sequencing used immunoSEQ multiplex PCR; TCRdb keeps in-frame clones, though not all of them. The sample lists 25,000 to 30,000 clones, approximately 83% occurring once. The chain employs TRBV29-1 and TRBJ2-3; TRBD1 aligns across 7 bases. Sequencing used peripheral blood mononuclear cells, obtained before any cancer treatment. The sequence was collected from a man aged 35 to 70 with stage III lung adenocarcinoma. This CDR3 reads CSVEAGAGGDTQYF. The CDR3 region has the DNA TGCAGCGTTGAAGCCGGAGCAGGGGGAGATACGCAGTATTTT.